Below, 28 T cell receptor beta chains from the same sample are listed, as sequenced in a study of CD8 T cells in ankylosing spondylitis. The study, taken as a whole, reports: A TCR beta motif made of fewer than ten highly homologous variants seemed typical of ankylosing spondylitis blood.

TCRdb recomputed calls from the 5' RACE reads with MiXCR, one row per CDR3 protein. Seen here are about 440,000 distinct CDR3 sequences, approximately 17% observed once, and the top ten hold just over 1%. No antigen is known for these receptors. What was sequenced was blood, either unsorted or a sorted T cell fraction (not recorded which). The receptors come from a male donor with ankylosing spondylitis.

The chain links TRBV20-1 to TRBJ2-7, with TRBD2 matching 8 bases. The CDR3 has 15 amino acids. Germline V gene lookup returns CDR1 DFQATT and CDR2 SNEGSKA (reference sequence). With V trimmed by 0 bases and J by 1 base, 5 bases remained unmatched. The CDR3 reads CSARDPREGSYEQYF. CDR3 bases: TGCAGTGCTAGAGATCCCCGGGAGGGGTCCTACGAGCAGTACTTC.

This chain joins TRBV12-3 or TRBV12-4 and TRBJ2-1, with 7 bases aligning to TRBD1. V shed 8 bases, J shed 0 bases, and the junction held 10 bases outside the gene matches. The CDR3 is made up of 16 amino acids. The CDR3 DNA reads TGTGCCAGCGGAAACAACAGGGGAAGCTCCTACAATGAGCAGTTCTTC. Its protein product is CASGNNRGSSYNEQFF.

A few counts support this clonotype. This chain joins TRBV6-1 and TRBJ1-2; TRBD1 agrees at 8 bases. The length of the CDR3 is 14 residues. V gave up 6 bases and J gave up 6 bases; unmatched junction bases: 9. From germline, CDR1 is MNHNS and CDR2 SASEGT. This CDR3 is CASSPRTGLHGYTF. CDR3 sequence (DNA): TGTGCCAGCAGCCCCAGGACAGGGCTGCATGGCTACACCTTC.

The chain combines TRBV28 with TRBJ2-2; 12 bases align to TRBD2. The CDR3 has 15 amino acids. Trimming at V came to 6 bases and at J to 5 bases, leaving 4 bases not matched to a gene. CDR1 MDHEN and CDR2 SYDVKM come from the germline V gene. CDR3 sequence reads: CASSSGTSGTGELFF. The CDR3, as DNA: TGTGCCAGCAGCTCCGGGACTAGCGGGACCGGGGAGCTGTTTTTT.

This clonotype showed up just a few times. The V and J genes are TRBV12-3 or TRBV12-4 and TRBJ1-3, with TRBD1 as a possible D gene (5 bases). V shed 0 bases and J shed 2 bases, with 11 bases lying between them. The CDR3 consists of 16 residues. CDR3 in DNA: TGTGCCAGCAGTTTAGCGGGCGGCAGGGCTGGAAACACCATATATTTT. Amino acid sequence: CASSLAGGRAGNTIYF.

This clonotype was seen only a few times. The V gene is TRBV3-1, the J gene TRBJ2-2; D is unclear. There are 15 residues in the CDR3. In germline, CDR1 is LGHDT, CDR2 YNNKEL (reference sequence). V lost 5 bases to trimming and J lost 5 bases, with 15 bases between them. CDR3 residues: CASSSPQGETGELFF. The CDR3 DNA sequence: TGTGCCAGCAGCTCCCCCCAAGGAGAAACCGGGGAGCTGTTTTTT. The full variable domain, in which reference TRBV3-1 and TRBJ2-2 provide the parts outside the CDR3, is DTAVSQTPKYLVTQMGNDKSIKCEQNLGHDTMYWYKQDSKKFLKIMFSYNNKELIINETVPNRFSPKSPDKAHLNLHINSLELGDSAVYFCASSSPQGETGELFFGEGSRLTVL.

In its sample, this clonotype was seen many times. This chain links TRBV5-1 with TRBJ2-3, with 15 nucleotides matching TRBD2. CDR3 length equals 20 residues. With 2 bases clipped from V and 1 base from J, the junction kept 11 bases outside the gene matches. Germline CDR1 reads SGHRS; CDR2 reads YFSETQ. CDR3 protein: CASSFPSGLAGGDRTDTQYF. In nucleotides, the CDR3 is TGCGCCAGCAGCTTCCCCTCTGGACTAGCGGGAGGGGATCGCACAGATACGCAGTATTTT. Full variable domain (rest looked up from reference TRBV5-1 and TRBJ2-3): KAGVTQTPRYLIKTRGQQVTLSCSPISGHRSVSWYQQTPGQGLQFLFEYFSETQRNKGNFPGRFSGRQFSNSRSEMNVSTLELGDSALYLCASSFPSGLAGGDRTDTQYFGPGTRLTVL.

This sequence joins TRBV6-1 and TRBJ1-2; D unresolved. Per the germline V gene, CDR1 is MNHNS and CDR2 is SASEGT. V lost 4 bases and J lost 3, with 6 bases in between. There are 12 residues in the CDR3. In DNA, the CDR3 is TGTGCCAGCAGTGCGACGGACTATGGCTACACCTTC. This translates into CASSATDYGYTF.

This sequence joins TRBV3-1 and TRBJ1-2, with D possibly matching TRBD1 (5 bases). The CDR3 contains 13 residues. Germline V gene sequence: CDR1 LGHDT, CDR2 YNNKEL (reference sequence). Trimming cost V 3 bases and J 8 bases, with 13 bases left between them. This CDR3 reads CASSQAGSRGYTF. The CDR3 DNA reads as TGTGCCAGCAGCCAGGCAGGGAGCCGCGGCTACACCTTC.

This clonotype was picked up many times. V usage is TRBV7-6 and J usage is TRBJ1-2; D unresolved. V was clipped by 1 base and J by 8 bases, with 11 bases between them. The CDR3 runs 13 residues. Germline V gives CDR1 SGHVS, CDR2 FNYEAQ. For the CDR3, the DNA is TGTGCCAGCAGCTTAGACGCCGGGTCGGGCTACACCTTC. Translation: CASSLDAGSGYTF.

This clonotype was seen at least ten times. This chain links TRBV27 with TRBJ2-6; D unresolved. From germline, CDR1 is MNHEY and CDR2 SMNVEV (reference sequence). The CDR3 extends over 17 amino acids. Trimming pared 6 bases from V and 0 bases from J, leaving 15 bases between. The CDR3 bases are TGTGCCAGCAGACCCCTAGACGGTAGCTCTGGGGCCAACGTCCTGACTTTC. Translation gives CASRPLDGSSGANVLTF.

The chain has TRBV3-1 and TRBJ1-2; a weak D match, TRBD1 (6 bases). Germline V gene sequence: CDR1 LGHDT, CDR2 YNNKEL (reference sequence). The CDR3 sequence is 14 residues long. The V and J ends lost 3 bases and 6 bases respectively, with 14 bases between them. The CDR3 DNA reads TGTGCCAGCAGCCACCTGACAGGAATGAATGGCTACACCTTC. Translated: CASSHLTGMNGYTF.

This clonotype was counted ten times or more. This chain links TRBV5-4 with TRBJ2-3, with a possible D match to TRBD2 (5 bases). Germline assignment: CDR1 SGHNT and CDR2 YYREEE (reference sequence). The CDR3 sequence is 15 residues long. V lost 4 bases and J 2 bases, leaving 14 bases between the germline ends. The CDR3 loop reads CASSIDGNPTDTQYF. CDR3 DNA: TGTGCCAGCAGCATTGACGGGAACCCCACAGATACGCAGTATTTT.

The rearrangement joins TRBV24-1 to TRBJ2-3; TRBD2 matches at 10 bases. Looked up from germline, CDR1 is KGHDR and CDR2 is SFDVKD. This CDR3 has 15 residues. With V trimmed by 4 bases and J by 4 bases, 4 bases remained unmatched. Written as DNA, the CDR3 is TGTGCCACCAGTGACCTAGCGGGAGAGGCAGATACGCAGTATTTT. It encodes CATSDLAGEADTQYF.

At least ten counts were recorded for this clonotype. This chain links TRBV28 with TRBJ2-5; D uncertain. Germline V gives CDR1 MDHEN, CDR2 SYDVKM. The germline V and J ends were trimmed by 4 bases and 5 bases, with 8 bases remaining between them. The CDR3 runs 12 residues. The CDR3 region is CASSSPKETQYF. In nucleotides, the CDR3 is TGTGCCAGCAGTTCCCCCAAGGAGACCCAGTACTTC.

J is TRBJ2-3 and V is TRBV30; 9 bases are a match to TRBD2. V lost 1 base to trimming and J lost 2 bases; unmatched junction nucleotides: 7. The CDR3 consists of 16 residues. Germline V gene lookup returns CDR1 GTSNPN and CDR2 SVGIG (reference sequence). The CDR3 region is CAWSAGLAEATDTQYF. CDR3 nucleotides: TGTGCCTGGAGTGCGGGACTAGCAGAGGCCACAGATACGCAGTATTTT.

This clonotype was seen many times. The V call is TRBV29-1, the J call TRBJ1-1; D is unresolved. V was pared by 0 bases and J by 2 bases, with 7 bases between. The CDR3 has 13 residues. CDR1 SQVTM and CDR2 ANQGSEA come from the germline V gene. This chain's CDR3 is CSVEDGYNTEAFF. CDR3 nucleotides: TGCAGCGTTGAAGACGGGTACAACACTGAAGCTTTCTTT.

CDR3 sequence (DNA): TGCGCCAGCAGCTTGACGCCGGGACCGAGCTATGGCTACACCTTC. Translating it yields CASSLTPGPSYGYTF. The chain recombines TRBV5-1 with TRBJ1-2; D possibly corresponds to TRBD1 (5 bases). V lost 1 base and J lost 4, with 14 bases in between. Germline assignment: CDR1 SGHRS and CDR2 YFSETQ. This CDR3 region has 15 residues.

This clonotype occurred many times. The V gene is TRBV7-2, the J gene TRBJ2-1, with 9 bases identical to TRBD1. The junction had 11 bases not matched to a gene; V was cut back by 5 bases and J by 6 bases. CDR1 is SGHTA and CDR2 is FQGNSA in the germline V gene. This CDR3 spans 16 amino acids. CDR3 nucleotides: TGTGCCAGCAGCCTAGGGACAGGGAGGTATTCCAATGAGCAGTTCTTC. It is translated as CASSLGTGRYSNEQFF.

This clonotype was seen more than once but under ten times. This sequence joins TRBV21-1 and TRBJ2-5. TRBV21-1 is a known pseudogene. The CDR3 covers 16 residues. The CDR3 DNA follows: TGTGCCAGCAGCAAAAATGAGTGGGCAGAAAAGAAGACCCAGTACTTC. Amino acids: CASSKNEWAEKKTQYF.

The gene calls are TRBV20-1 and TRBJ2-3; TRBD1 agrees at 7 bases. V trimming: 6 bases; J trimming: 6 bases; junction bases outside the gene matches: 21. CDR1 and CDR2 from the germline V gene are DFQATT and SNEGSKA (reference sequence). CDR3 length equals 17 residues. In nucleotides, the CDR3 is TGCAGTGCCATCCCTCCAAGGGGGCACGGACTCTACGATACGCAGTATTTT. Translation: CSAIPPRGHGLYDTQYF.

The rearrangement uses TRBV12-1 and TRBJ1-1. TRBV12-1 is a pseudogene locus. The CDR3 runs to 10 residues. Here the CDR3 reads CASSSGEAFF. CDR3 in DNA: TGTGCCAGCAGCTCTGGCGAAGCTTTCTTT.

This rearrangement joins TRBV18 to TRBJ2-7; 13 nucleotides line up with TRBD2. CDR3 length: 16 amino acids. Germline V lookup: CDR1 KGHSH, CDR2 LQKENI. Trimming cost V 2 bases and J 5 bases; bases outside gene matches: 6. CDR3 protein: CASSPYGTSGTHEQYF. CDR3 in DNA: TGTGCCAGCTCACCATATGGGACTAGCGGGACCCACGAGCAGTACTTC.

The rearrangement uses TRBV6-1 and TRBJ1-1; 7 bases match TRBD1. The J segment lost 1 base and the V segment lost 4 bases, leaving 6 bases of the junction unmatched. CDR1 is MNHNS, CDR2 SASEGT, per germline. The CDR3 has 15 amino acids. Written as DNA, the CDR3 is TGTGCCAGCAGTGGACAGGGAGGTCAGAACACTGAAGCTTTCTTT. Protein product: CASSGQGGQNTEAFF.

This clonotype was recorded a few times. The CDR3 nucleotides read TGTGCCAGCAGTTTTCAAGGTCCTGGAAACACCATATATTTT. It codes for CASSFQGPGNTIYF. The chain carries TRBV12-3 or TRBV12-4 and TRBJ1-3; D unclear. The CDR3 has 14 amino acids. V was shortened by 3 bases and J by 2 bases, with 8 bases between the two germline ends.

The chain couples TRBV9 to TRBJ2-2, with 8 bases aligning to TRBD2. The CDR3 extends over 14 amino acids. Trimming removed 6 bases from V and 4 bases from J; junction bases left unmatched: 5. The germline CDR1 and CDR2 sequences are SGDLS and YYNGEE. The CDR3 loop reads CASTSGSSTGELFF. In DNA form, the CDR3 reads TGTGCCAGCACCAGCGGGAGTAGCACCGGGGAGCTGTTTTTT.

The V and J genes are TRBV20-1 and TRBJ2-7; D may correspond to TRBD1 or TRBD2 (5 bases each). The length of the CDR3 is 13 residues. CDR1 DFQATT and CDR2 SNEGSKA come from the germline V gene (reference sequence). Trimming stripped 5 bases from V and 2 bases from J, with 13 bases between. The CDR3 nucleotides are TGCAGTGCTCCCAGGGACGGAGCCTACGAGCAGTACTTC. It specifies CSAPRDGAYEQYF.

The CDR3 region is CASSPLDCKNIQYF. The CDR3, as DNA: TGTGCCAGCAGCCCTCTGGACTGTAAAAACATTCAGTACTTC. The chain combines TRBV12-1 with TRBJ2-4; the table assigns TRBD2, which was not confirmed against the DNA. TRBV12-1 is recorded as a pseudogene. The CDR3 loop spans 14 amino acids.